The present TCR beta chain was sequenced within a study of molecular identifiers for immune sequencing clone quantification. This clonotype was detected a few times. What it recognizes is unknown. This may arise from a read error, as a much more abundant clone is one base away. Trimming removed 10 bases at V and 0 bases at J, with 21 bases between. The CDR3 extends over 16 amino acids. The germline V gene encodes CDR1 SGHVS and CDR2 FNYEAQ. TCRdb recomputed calls from the PCR reads with MiXCR, one row per CDR3 protein. The table lists hundreds of thousands of distinct CDR3 sequences, over 25% of them singletons, with around 0.78% in the top ten. Study-wide findings and caveats: Effector cells had over 98% of their molecules in clones above 20 RNA copies, while naive cells had under 1%.

V gene TRBV7-6 combines with J gene TRBJ1-1, with D uncertain. The TCR comes from a human donor in good health. Some libraries in this study had Jurkat cell RNA spiked in. The source material was naive CD8+ T cells from blood, with Jurkat cell RNA spiked in. The subset was: FACS-sorted CD8+CD4-CCR7+CD45RA+ naive T cells. The CDR3 reads CAIRNGPDSMNTEAFF. CDR3 nucleotide sequence: TGTGCCATCCGAAACGGGCCAGATTCCATGAACACTGAAGCTTTCTTT.